The text below deals with one T cell receptor (beta chain). This clone was seen only a few times. Its antigen remains undetermined. Base qualities are not recorded, but no much larger clone differs from it by a single base. The junction carries 11 bases between V and J, which are trimmed by 1 base and 0 bases respectively. From a lookup of the germline V gene (reference sequence), CDR1 and CDR2 are SEHNR and FQNEAQ. From the cysteine through the phenylalanine, the CDR3 covers 16 amino acids. CDR3 DNA only is kept here, 48 bases in frame from base 1. Library prep was done by the immunoSEQ multiplex PCR assay. For the multiplex PCR, a mixture combining 60 forward primers for TCR Vbeta segments and 13 reverse primers for TCR Jbeta segments was used. The CDR3 region of rearranged TCR beta genes was amplified from genomic DNA with a multiplex PCR assay. Amplified TCR beta libraries were sequenced as 87-base-pair reads on the Illumina HiSeq System. Per the original workflow: A later analysis tallied about 77 million unique TCR beta chains across the 650 to 750 repertoires, and about 12 million of those chains were shared by two or more donors. To remove PCR and sequencing errors, raw reads were error-corrected and collapsed into unique sequences using a nearest-neighbor algorithm that merged closely related sequences. To assign V, D and J gene segments, CDR3 sequences were aligned to IMGT reference sequences. For a sequence to be retained, a match of at least six nucleotides was required to both a V gene segment and a J gene segment. A rearrangement was called productive if the CDR3 had no stop codons and remained in frame with V and J, and every other rearrangement was called non-productive. CDR3 was defined by IMGT convention, running from the second conserved V-encoded cysteine to the conserved J-encoded phenylalanine. Sequences without an unambiguous match to a single V gene segment were excluded from the earlier analysis of 450 to 650 of the donors. An earlier analysis of fewer than 750 of the donors called V segments functional above 56.7% productive rearrangements and segregating when the between-donor standard deviation exceeded 5%. A statistical classification framework was developed to diagnose cytomegalovirus status using the catalog of TCR beta chain sequences. In a later analysis, TCR nucleotide sequences were compared against IMGT/GENE-DB human TR gene sequences so that V and J genes could be assigned. A later analysis assigned CDR3 sequences and most-parsimonious VDJ recombination scenarios with the TCRdist pipeline. In a later analysis, each TCR beta chain was defined by its CDR3 amino acid sequence together with its V-gene family, and reads lacking a unique V-gene family were excluded. A later analysis removed roughly 590 highly shared, low-generation-probability nucleotide sequences to deal with suspected cross-contamination and a sequencing artifact. A later analysis calculated a clonal expansion index for each public chain from normalized within-repertoire ranks of inferred template counts. Generation probabilities in a later analysis came from a VDJ recombination model fitted to out-of-frame rearrangements, and those results were checked against IGoR. Hypergeometric tests were used in a later analysis to score TCR-TCR, TCR-HLA and TCR-CMV co-occurrence, with a repertoire-size bias correction applied to the TCR pairs. To estimate false discovery rates, a later analysis permuted the HLA or CMV assignments 20 times. A later analysis grouped co-occurring TCRs with DBSCAN, adding TCRdist sequence similarity when clustering within HLA-allele-positive subsets. For co-occurrence clustering, repertoires with fewer than 30,000 or more than 120,000 public chains were excluded, along with a handful of repertoires with anomalous nucleotide sharing. TCRdb's version of the immuneACCESS table is confined to in-frame rearrangements and falls short of the full clone set. An unresolved V gene accounts for under half of the shortfall where checked; the remainder is of unknown origin. The DNA was the basis for D and trimming; V, J and clone size are from that table. Recorded for this sample are tens of thousands of clones; around 78% of them occurred a single time. Jointly, the top ten make up less than 7.5% of the sample.

This entry comes from a study of cytomegalovirus exposure and HLA in healthy donors (dated by TCRdb to about 2017). In terms of the full investigation: An earlier analysis of approximately 590 of the donors reported more than 250 Gb of sequence data and some 120 million unique TCR beta sequences from 190 million or so T cells. An early release covering more than 500 HLA-typed donors comprised roughly 300 gigabases of sequencing data and 65 million to 100 million unique TCR sequences. The genetic ancestry cluster associated with self-reported Caucasian donors included 81% of the approximately 400 genotyped donors. The study was designed to test whether signatures of past pathogen exposure could be identified by cataloging public T cell receptors. The study profiled the T cell repertoires of 666 subjects by immunosequencing and related them to cytomegalovirus serostatus. Along with the approximately 650-subject first cohort, a separate validation cohort of over a hundred different subjects was used. To predict cytomegalovirus infection status, the study combined high-throughput TCR immunosequencing, statistical association of individual TCRs with disease status, and machine learning. A later analysis re-analyzed previously published TCR beta repertoires from approximately 700 donors and added high-resolution HLA genotyping to study TCR occurrence patterns. Rather than using new phenotypic data, the later analysis identified candidate immune exposures from TCR beta sequences and from how often those sequences occurred across donors. To decide whether each TCR beta V gene segment behaved as functional or pseudogenic, an earlier analysis of approximately 600 of the donors relied on high-throughput TCR beta sequencing. Donor age, sex, ethnicity and CMV serostatus were collected together with the repertoire data. Genome-wide SNP genotypes for about three fifths of the roughly 670 donors were used in a later genetic analysis, which treated that subset as a discovery cohort. Every discovery cohort repertoire had been produced on one sequencing platform. Class I and class II HLA loci were covered by the typing at four-digit resolution. The number of donors typed differed by locus, with about 629-640 for A, B, C, DRB1 and DQB1, 522 for DQA1, under 610 for DPA1, and under 490 for DPB1. Roughly 5 DR-DQ haplotypes were handled as single units for association and clustering, since linkage in the cohort was strong. Among some 410 genotyped donors of the cohort, an average of approximately 230,000 unique TCR beta nucleotide sequences were sequenced per donor, about a sixth of them non-productive.

The cohort was made up of 500 to 850 healthy bone marrow donors. Cohort members were all nominally healthy when sampled, although unrecorded immune exposures were likely present. The donor tested CMV seronegative and was one of the 352 seronegative cohort members. Each donor provided a peripheral blood sample, and peripheral blood mononuclear cells were used for TCR beta sequencing. Genomic DNA extraction from the blood cell samples was performed with the Qiagen DNeasy Blood Extraction Kit. Overall study results and their limits: Immune exposure information for the cohort was limited to CMV serostatus. In an earlier analysis of fewer than 700 of the donors, most TCR beta V segments appeared in productive rearrangements about 90% or about 30% of the time, broadly matching IMGT annotations. The earlier analysis of fewer than 750 of the donors excluded approximately 15 rarely observed V segments, including chromosome 9 orphons, because counts were too low. An association between a missense DCLRE1C variant and V-gene and J-gene trimming of TCR beta chains was found in a later genetic analysis and replicated in an independent cohort. Because HLA typing was missing for some donors at each locus, association tests included only the typed subset. Strong co-occurrence of HLA alleles, especially DR and DQ, made assigning TCR associations to individual alleles difficult. A few of the identified cytomegalovirus-associated TCR beta chains were confirmed in vitro to be specific for cytomegalovirus antigens. Correlated functional status among segregating V segments might reflect linkage disequilibrium, but an unknown experimental factor could not be ruled out. Presence/absence analyses assumed roughly uniform sequencing depth across donors, an assumption that may not hold. The study listed 150 to 200 TCR beta chains as associated with cytomegalovirus. A later analysis reported that several top co-occurrence clusters appeared linked to parvovirus B19, influenza, CMV and Epstein-Barr virus. In this cohort, only TCR beta chains were sequenced, and detectable features were limited by the absence of alpha or paired-chain data. The 87-base-pair reads could not distinguish some IMGT-functional V segments, including TRBV6-2 and TRBV6-3, so those segments were excluded. In a later analysis, HLA-associated TCR beta chains showed more clonal expansion and lower generation probabilities than non-associated chains that were equally common. A later analysis found that TCR association rates varied across HLA loci, with DRB1 alleles showing the most associated TCRs and HLA-C alleles the fewest. A further reported finding was that TCR beta sequences accurately predicted the HLA-A and HLA-B alleles for most subjects in the first cohort. While some public TCRs were present in many individuals, most TCR sequences turned up only very rarely across donors. A group of highly shared sequence variants was considered likely to be a technical artifact of the sequencing pipeline. Specific HLA alleles were associated with roughly 16,000 TCR beta sequences at a false discovery rate of 0.05 in a later analysis. The classifier was reported to diagnose cytomegalovirus status with high specificity and sensitivity in both the original and validation cohorts. A later analysis found that most CMV-associated TCR beta chains appeared HLA-restricted, with HLA associations seemingly driven largely by CMV exposure. According to the authors, the approach could potentially be generalized to other disease states and immunological phenotypes. A later genetic analysis reported fewer N-insertions in productive TCRs among donors in an Asian-associated ancestry cluster than the roughly 690-donor mean.

This TCR was sampled from a man aged 45 to 65 in good health and CMV-seronegative. Sequences were obtained from PBMCs. In this chain, TRBV7-9 is recombined with TRBJ2-3; possibly the D gene is TRBD1, per 5 matching bases. The DNA sequence is given as TGTGCCAGCAGCTTAGGACAGTCTTTAAGCACAGATACGCAGTATTTT. It codes for CASSLGQSLSTDTQYF.